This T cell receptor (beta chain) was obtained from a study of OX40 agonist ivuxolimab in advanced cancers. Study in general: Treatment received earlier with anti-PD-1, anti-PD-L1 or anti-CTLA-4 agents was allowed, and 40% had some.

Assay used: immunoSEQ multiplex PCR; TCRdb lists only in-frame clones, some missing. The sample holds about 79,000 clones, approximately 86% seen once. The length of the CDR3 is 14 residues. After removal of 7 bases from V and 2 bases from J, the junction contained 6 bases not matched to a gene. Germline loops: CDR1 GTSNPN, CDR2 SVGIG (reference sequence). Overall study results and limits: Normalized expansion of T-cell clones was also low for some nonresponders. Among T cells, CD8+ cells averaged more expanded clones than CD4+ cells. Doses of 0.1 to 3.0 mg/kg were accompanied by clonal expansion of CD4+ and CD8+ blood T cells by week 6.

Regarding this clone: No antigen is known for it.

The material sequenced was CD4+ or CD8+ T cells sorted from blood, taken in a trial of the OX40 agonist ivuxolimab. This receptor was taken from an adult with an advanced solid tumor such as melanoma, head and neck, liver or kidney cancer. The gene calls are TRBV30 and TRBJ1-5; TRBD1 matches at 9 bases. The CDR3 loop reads CASGDRVGNQPQHF. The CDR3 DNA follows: TGTGCCTCCGGGGACAGGGTGGGCAATCAGCCCCAGCATTTT.